These T cell receptor beta chains were read from a single sample in a study of CD8 T cells in Susac syndrome. From the immunoSEQ multiplex PCR reads, TCRdb called clonotypes with MiXCR, one entry per CDR3 protein. The profile shows 180,000 or so distinct CDR3 sequences, roughly 94% of them singletons. Specimen: CD4+ T cells from PBMCs. Receptors were obtained from a human donor in good health. The CDR3 runs from the conserved cysteine through the conserved F or W. D genes are given only for firm matches. Rows may omit the clone size; those that give it use once, few, many or a size class.

CDR3aa: CASSPAISYEQYF
CDR3nt: TGTGCCAGCTCACCTGCCATCTCTTACGAGCAGTACTTC
v_gene: TRBV18
j_gene: TRBJ2-7
d_gene: -
len: 13
abundance: -

CDR3aa: CACPRGSGRSTDTQYF
CDR3nt: TGTGCCTGCCCACGGGGTAGCGGGAGGAGCACAGATACGCAGTATTTT
v_gene: TRBV30
j_gene: TRBJ2-3
d_gene: TRBD2
len: 16
abundance: -

CDR3aa: CASSLIGGKITGELFF
CDR3nt: TGTGCCAGCAGTTTAATTGGTGGCAAGATCACCGGGGAGCTGTTTTTT
v_gene: TRBV27
j_gene: TRBJ2-2
d_gene: -
len: 16
abundance: -

CDR3aa: CAWSLGLAGGEEQYF
CDR3nt: TGTGCCTGGAGTCTTGGACTAGCGGGAGGGGAAGAGCAGTACTTC
v_gene: TRBV30
j_gene: TRBJ2-7
d_gene: TRBD2
len: 15
abundance: -

CDR3aa: CAWSVTLNQPQHF
CDR3nt: TGTGCCTGGAGTGTAACCCTCAATCAGCCCCAGCATTTT
v_gene: TRBV30
j_gene: TRBJ1-5
d_gene: -
len: 13
abundance: -

CDR3aa: CASSAGLAGPYEQYF
CDR3nt: TGTGCCAGTAGTGCGGGACTAGCGGGCCCCTACGAGCAGTACTTC
v_gene: TRBV19
j_gene: TRBJ2-7
d_gene: TRBD2
len: 15
abundance: once

CDR3aa: CASIKSGVRGTEAFF
CDR3nt: TGTGCCAGCATAAAGTCCGGAGTCCGGGGCACTGAAGCTTTCTTT
v_gene: TRBV25-1
j_gene: TRBJ1-1
d_gene: -
len: 15
abundance: -

CDR3aa: CSVGLQNTEAFF
CDR3nt: TGCAGCGTTGGTCTGCAGAACACTGAAGCTTTCTTT
v_gene: TRBV29-1
j_gene: TRBJ1-1
d_gene: -
len: 12
abundance: -

CDR3aa: CATSREPGPAYEQYF
CDR3nt: TGTGCCACCAGCAGAGAACCGGGCCCCGCCTACGAGCAGTACTTC
v_gene: TRBV15
j_gene: TRBJ2-7
d_gene: -
len: 15
abundance: -

CDR3aa: CASSDYVRDYEQYF
CDR3nt: TGTGCCAGCAGCGATTATGTCCGGGACTACGAGCAGTACTTC
v_gene: TRBV11-1
j_gene: TRBJ2-7
d_gene: -
len: 14
abundance: -

CDR3aa: CASSVQSADTQYF
CDR3nt: TGTGCCAGCAGCGTTCAGTCAGCAGATACGCAGTATTTT
v_gene: TRBV9
j_gene: TRBJ2-3
d_gene: -
len: 13
abundance: -

CDR3aa: CAWRGLAGGTDTQYF
CDR3nt: TGTGCCTGGAGGGGACTAGCGGGCGGCACAGATACGCAGTATTTT
v_gene: TRBV30
j_gene: TRBJ2-3
d_gene: TRBD2
len: 15
abundance: -

CDR3aa: CSTGTAGLINTEAFF
CDR3nt: TGCAGCACCGGGACCGCCGGACTAATAAACACTGAAGCTTTCTTT
v_gene: TRBV29-1
j_gene: TRBJ1-1
d_gene: -
len: 15
abundance: -

CDR3aa: CASSLESGLYGYTF
CDR3nt: TGTGCCAGCAGTTTAGAGAGCGGGCTCTATGGCTACACCTTC
v_gene: TRBV12-3/TRBV12-4
j_gene: TRBJ1-2
d_gene: -
len: 14
abundance: once

CDR3aa: CASSQDQTDWDAFF
CDR3nt: TGCGCCAGCAGCCAAGATCAGACAGACTGGGACGCTTTCTTT
v_gene: TRBV4-3
j_gene: TRBJ1-1
d_gene: -
len: 14
abundance: once

CDR3aa: CSAPRTASYEQYF
CDR3nt: TGCAGTGCTCCCCGGACAGCTTCCTACGAGCAGTACTTC
v_gene: TRBV20-1
j_gene: TRBJ2-7
d_gene: -
len: 13
abundance: -

CDR3aa: CASSQVRGPESIQYF
CDR3nt: TGTGCCAGCAGCCAGGTTAGGGGACCAGAGTCGATTCAGTACTTC
v_gene: TRBV3-1
j_gene: TRBJ2-4
d_gene: -
len: 15
abundance: -

CDR3aa: CASSLSNYGYTF
CDR3nt: TGTGCCAGCAGTTTATCTAACTATGGCTACACCTTC
v_gene: TRBV28
j_gene: TRBJ1-2
d_gene: -
len: 12
abundance: -

CDR3aa: CASSQRDYEQYF
CDR3nt: TGTGCCAGCAGCCAGCGGGACTACGAGCAGTACTTC
v_gene: TRBV11-2
j_gene: TRBJ2-7
d_gene: TRBD2
len: 12
abundance: few

CDR3aa: CASSSTGASYEQYF
CDR3nt: TGTGCCAGCAGTTCGACAGGGGCCTCCTACGAGCAGTACTTC
v_gene: TRBV28
j_gene: TRBJ2-7
d_gene: TRBD1
len: 14
abundance: -

CDR3aa: CSARGGTDNQETQYF
CDR3nt: TGCAGTGCTAGAGGGGGGACCGATAACCAAGAGACCCAGTACTTC
v_gene: TRBV20-1
j_gene: TRBJ2-5
d_gene: -
len: 15
abundance: -

CDR3aa: CASRSGGNYEQYF
CDR3nt: TGTGCCAGCAGGTCAGGGGGAAATTACGAGCAGTACTTC
v_gene: TRBV28
j_gene: TRBJ2-7
d_gene: TRBD1
len: 13
abundance: -

CDR3aa: CATSGTGQHSNQPQHF
CDR3nt: TGTGCCACCAGTGGTACGGGACAGCATAGCAATCAGCCCCAGCATTTT
v_gene: TRBV24-1
j_gene: TRBJ1-5
d_gene: TRBD1
len: 16
abundance: -

CDR3aa: CSVSTGYYGYTF
CDR3nt: TGCAGCGTATCAACGGGTTACTATGGCTACACCTTC
v_gene: TRBV29-1
j_gene: TRBJ1-2
d_gene: -
len: 12
abundance: -

CDR3aa: CSVEDGEREQYF
CDR3nt: TGCAGCGTTGAAGATGGGGAGCGCGAGCAGTACTTC
v_gene: TRBV29-1
j_gene: TRBJ2-7
d_gene: -
len: 12
abundance: -

CDR3aa: CASRGQHYEQYF
CDR3nt: TGCGCCAGCAGAGGACAGCACTACGAGCAGTACTTC
v_gene: TRBV23-1
j_gene: TRBJ2-7
d_gene: -
len: 12
abundance: once

CDR3aa: CASSQASRNYGYTF
CDR3nt: TGTGCCAGCAGCCAAGCATCACGTAACTATGGCTACACCTTC
v_gene: TRBV3-1
j_gene: TRBJ1-2
d_gene: -
len: 14
abundance: -

CDR3aa: CASSFVRGTAQHF
CDR3nt: TGCGCCAGCAGCTTCGTCAGGGGAACGGCCCAGCATTTT
v_gene: TRBV5-1
j_gene: TRBJ1-5
d_gene: -
len: 13
abundance: -

CDR3aa: CASSQGNLVHEQFF
CDR3nt: TGTGCCAGCAGCCAAGGTAATCTAGTCCATGAGCAGTTCTTC
v_gene: TRBV3-1
j_gene: TRBJ2-1
d_gene: -
len: 14
abundance: -

CDR3aa: CSVLTPGYTF
CDR3nt: TGCAGCGTTCTAACACCTGGCTACACCTTC
v_gene: TRBV29-1
j_gene: TRBJ1-2
d_gene: -
len: 10
abundance: -

CDR3aa: CASSLKGGSNQPQHF
CDR3nt: TGTGCCAGCAGTTTAAAGGGTGGGAGCAATCAGCCCCAGCATTTT
v_gene: TRBV27
j_gene: TRBJ1-5
d_gene: -
len: 15
abundance: once

CDR3aa: CSVEGYQETQYF
CDR3nt: TGCAGCGTTGAAGGCTACCAAGAGACCCAGTACTTC
v_gene: TRBV29-1
j_gene: TRBJ2-5
d_gene: -
len: 12
abundance: few

CDR3aa: CASSMSGAINEQFF
CDR3nt: TGTGCCAGTAGTATGTCAGGGGCGATCAATGAGCAGTTCTTC
v_gene: TRBV19
j_gene: TRBJ2-1
d_gene: -
len: 14
abundance: -

CDR3aa: CSVLRTDTEAFF
CDR3nt: TGCAGCGTGTTGCGGACCGACACTGAAGCTTTCTTT
v_gene: TRBV29-1
j_gene: TRBJ1-1
d_gene: -
len: 12
abundance: -

CDR3aa: CASRSGGLNEQFF
CDR3nt: TGCGCCAGCAGGAGCGGGGGATTGAATGAGCAGTTCTTC
v_gene: TRBV4-3
j_gene: TRBJ2-1
d_gene: TRBD2
len: 13
abundance: -